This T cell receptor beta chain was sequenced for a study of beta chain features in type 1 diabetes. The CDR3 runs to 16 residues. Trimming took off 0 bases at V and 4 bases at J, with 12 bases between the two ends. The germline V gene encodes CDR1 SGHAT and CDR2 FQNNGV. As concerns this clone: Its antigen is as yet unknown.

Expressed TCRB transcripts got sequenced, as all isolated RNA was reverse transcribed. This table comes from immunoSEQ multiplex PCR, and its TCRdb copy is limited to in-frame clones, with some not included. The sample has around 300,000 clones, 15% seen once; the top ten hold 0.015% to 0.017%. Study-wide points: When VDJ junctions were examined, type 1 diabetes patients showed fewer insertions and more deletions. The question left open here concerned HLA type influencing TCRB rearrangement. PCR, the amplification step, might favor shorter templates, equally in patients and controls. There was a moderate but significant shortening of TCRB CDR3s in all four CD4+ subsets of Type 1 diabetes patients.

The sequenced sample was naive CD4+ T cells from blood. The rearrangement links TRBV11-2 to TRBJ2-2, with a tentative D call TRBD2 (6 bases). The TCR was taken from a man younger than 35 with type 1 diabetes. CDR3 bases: TGTGCCAGCAGCTTAGAAGGTAGCGGCAGCACCGGGGAGCTGTTTTTT. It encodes CASSLEGSGSTGELFF.